This T cell receptor beta chain appears in the sequencing data of a study of OX40 agonist ivuxolimab in advanced cancers. The data were produced by immunoSEQ multiplex PCR, yet TCRdb's version contains in-frame clones alone and is incomplete. The sample shows 60,000 to 80,000 clones, 92% of them seen only once. The length of the CDR3 is 17 residues. Per germline, CDR1 KGHSH and CDR2 LQKENI. Trimming took 3 bases from V and 0 from J; bases not matched to a gene: 7. Sequences were derived from CD4+ or CD8+ T cells sorted from blood, sampled in a trial of the OX40 agonist ivuxolimab. V and J are TRBV18 and TRBJ1-3; 8 bases line up with TRBD1. The clonotype originates from an adult with an advanced solid tumor such as melanoma, head and neck, liver or kidney cancer. The CDR3 DNA reads TGTGCCAGCTCACCCCGGACAGGGCGATTCTCTGGAAACACCATATATTTT. Residues: CASSPRTGRFSGNTIYF.